Presented here are 8 T cell receptor beta chains from one specimen sequenced in a study of cytomegalovirus exposure and HLA in healthy donors. PCR used 60 Vbeta primers and 13 Jbeta primers. The table came from immunoSEQ multiplex PCR; TCRdb's copy has only in-frame clones and leaves some out. This sample has about 130,000 clones, with roughly 80% found just once. The sample consisted of PBMCs. The receptors stem from a woman aged 60-75 years in good health and CMV-seronegative.

The chain joins TRBV7-9 to TRBJ1-1; the D gene is possibly TRBD1 (5 bases). This CDR3 is 13 amino acids long. Germline CDR1 SEHNR, CDR2 FQNEAQ (reference sequence). Trimming stripped 3 bases from V and 7 bases from J, with 12 bases between. CDR3 loop: CASSFRDPDEAFF. The CDR3 nucleotides read TGTGCCAGCAGCTTCAGGGATCCTGATGAAGCTTTCTTT.

The V gene is TRBV7-3, the J gene TRBJ1-1, with TRBD1 matching over 8 bases. Unmatched junction bases numbered 14, after V lost 5 bases and J lost 3 bases. This CDR3 comprises 17 residues. Germline V gene lookup returns CDR1 SGHTA and CDR2 FQGTGA. The CDR3, as DNA: TGTGCCAGCAGCCAAACCCCGGGACAGGCATCTGACACTGAAGCTTTCTTT. This encodes CASSQTPGQASDTEAFF.

This rearrangement joins TRBV4-1 to TRBJ1-5; TRBD1 is a possible D gene (5 bases). The CDR3 has 17 residues. Trimming took off 1 base at V and 1 base at J, with 14 bases between the two ends. In germline, CDR1 is MGHRA, CDR2 YSYEKL. The CDR3 loop reads CASSQGMNRMSNQPQHF. CDR3 coding DNA: TGCGCCAGCAGCCAAGGGATGAACAGGATGAGCAATCAGCCCCAGCATTTT.

This rearrangement joins TRBV4-1 to TRBJ2-2; 9 bases are a match to TRBD2. The length of the CDR3 is 15 residues. Germline-derived CDR1 and CDR2 are MGHRA and YSYEKL. Trimming removed 1 base from V and 6 bases from J; junction bases left unmatched: 3. CDR3 nucleotide sequence: TGCGCCAGCAGCCAAGTGGGACTAGCTGCCGGGGAGCTGTTTTTT. Protein: CASSQVGLAAGELFF.

The V call is TRBV6-5, the J call TRBJ1-5, with D unclear. V lost 0 bases to trimming and J lost 3 bases, with 9 bases between them. Germline-derived CDR1 and CDR2 are MNHEY and SVGAGI. CDR3 size: 15 residues. The CDR3 loop is CASSYSWQINQPQHF. CDR3 coding DNA: TGTGCCAGCAGTTACTCGTGGCAGATCAATCAGCCCCAGCATTTT.

Comments on this clone: Relative to the germline gene, one junction end is altered; a read error may explain this. The DNA of the CDR3 is TGTTCCAGCAGCTTAGGTGGCAGAATCATGAACACTGAAGCTTTCTTT. Its protein product is CSSSLGGRIMNTEAFF. This sequence joins TRBV7-9 and TRBJ1-1, with D unresolved. CDR3 length equals 16 residues. Germline lookup yields CDR1 SEHNR and CDR2 FQNEAQ (reference sequence).

This chain connects TRBV6-6 to TRBJ2-4; D perhaps matches TRBD1 (5 bases). This CDR3 is built from 14 residues. The germline gives CDR1 MNHNY, CDR2 SVGAGI (reference sequence). Trimming took off 3 bases at V and 3 bases at J, with 9 bases between the two ends. CDR3 amino acids: CASSYGDSKNIQYF. The CDR3 DNA is TGTGCCAGCAGTTATGGAGACAGCAAAAACATTCAGTACTTC.

This chain links TRBV7-6 with TRBJ2-2; 10 positions agree with TRBD2. The CDR3 loop spans 17 amino acids. In germline, CDR1 is SGHVS, CDR2 FNYEAQ. The V segment lost 2 bases and the J segment 4 bases; nucleotides outside the gene matches: 7. The CDR3 loop reads CASSLKSGGAFTGELFF. The CDR3 nucleotides read TGTGCCAGCAGCTTAAAAAGCGGGGGGGCCTTCACCGGGGAGCTGTTTTTT.